This entry features one T cell receptor beta chain sequence. Its antigen is still unknown. The data were taken from a study of shared clonotypes between healthy human individuals. Study overall: Researchers drew samples from two women and three men aged 18 to 49.

The CDR3 is 15 residues long. Germline CDR1 ENHRY, CDR2 SYGVKD. The V segment lost 3 bases and the J segment 5 bases; nucleotides outside the gene matches: 8. Per the original data handling: ImmunoSEQ output held junction-only sequences without quality scores, so filtering differed. The data were produced by immunoSEQ multiplex PCR, yet TCRdb's version contains in-frame clones alone and is incomplete. The V and J calls and clone size come from that table; D and trimming were worked out from the DNA. The table has over 2 million clones, 85% to 95% seen once. Overall study results and limits: Generally, estimated richness proved larger in naive subsets than it did in memory subsets.

Source material: naive CD4+ T cells sorted from blood. The subset was: CD45RA+ positively selected. This receptor was taken from a man between 18 and 35 years old in good health. The rearrangement joins TRBV10-3 to TRBJ1-2; TRBD1 aligns across 8 bases. For the CDR3, the DNA is TGTGCCATCAGTGAATCCCAGGGGGCGTATTATGGCTACACCTTC. The encoded protein is CAISESQGAYYGYTF.